Listed here is a single TCR beta chain. These data originate in a study of blood T cell repertoires in COVID-19. In the study overall: From T cells, B-cell-depleted T cells, or PBMCs came the material, which was cDNA or gDNA.

This CDR3 has 15 amino acids. Deletions cut 2 bases from V and 5 bases from J, with 15 bases between. CDR1 and CDR2 (germline): KGHSH, LQKENI. This table comes from immunoSEQ multiplex PCR, and its TCRdb copy is limited to in-frame clones, with some not included. The data contain under 250,000 clones, approximately 85% of them singletons. Those enrolled, adults aged about 18 to 95 years, came from roughly 22 US areas. Cohorts were assigned according to the clinical history that participants reported. The sequence came from a woman aged 50 to 65 with acute COVID-19. V gene TRBV18 combines with J gene TRBJ2-5; a possible D gene is TRBD1 (6 bases). Sequencing was done on a sample of PBMCs or T cells enriched from blood (not recorded which). The CDR3 sequence: CASSPETGKGETQYF. CDR3 sequence (DNA): TGTGCCAGCTCACCAGAAACAGGGAAGGGCGAGACCCAGTACTTC.